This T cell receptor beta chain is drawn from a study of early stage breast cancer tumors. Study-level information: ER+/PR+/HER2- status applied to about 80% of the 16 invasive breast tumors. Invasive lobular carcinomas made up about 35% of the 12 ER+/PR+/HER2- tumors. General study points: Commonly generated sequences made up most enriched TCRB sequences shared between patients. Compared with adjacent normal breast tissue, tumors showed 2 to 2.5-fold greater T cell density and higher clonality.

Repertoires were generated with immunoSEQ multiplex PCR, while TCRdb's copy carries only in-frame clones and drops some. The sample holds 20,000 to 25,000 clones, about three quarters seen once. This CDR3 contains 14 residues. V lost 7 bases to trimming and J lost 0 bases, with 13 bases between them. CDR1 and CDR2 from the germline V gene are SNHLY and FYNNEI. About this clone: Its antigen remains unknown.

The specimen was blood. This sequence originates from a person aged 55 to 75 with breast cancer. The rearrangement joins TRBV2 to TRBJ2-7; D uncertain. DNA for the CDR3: TGTGCCAGCACCAAAGAAAGGGACTCCTACGAGCAGTACTTC. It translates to CASTKERDSYEQYF.